This T cell receptor beta chain derives from a study of cytomegalovirus exposure and HLA in healthy donors. Turning to the study itself: A subsequent analysis reported that the roughly 120 validation repertoires were produced on the same platform that had also been used for the approximately 700 first-cohort repertoires.

Germline V gene lookup returns CDR1 LGHNA and CDR2 YSLEER. The CDR3 has 17 residues. V lost 0 bases to trimming and J lost 8 bases, with 20 bases between them. Assay used: immunoSEQ multiplex PCR; TCRdb lists only in-frame clones, some missing. This sample has some 170,000 clones, with around nine tenths found just once. Donors came from a validation cohort of over a hundred subjects, distinct from the first 666-subject cohort. This receptor was taken from a man between 18 and 29 years old in good health and CMV-seropositive. The sequenced sample was PBMCs. The gene calls are TRBV4-3 and TRBJ2-1; D perhaps matches TRBD1 (6 bases). DNA for the CDR3: TGCGCCAGCAGCCAAGATCGCAGGGACACACTCCACCATGAGCAGTTCTTC. This sequence encodes CASSQDRRDTLHHEQFF.